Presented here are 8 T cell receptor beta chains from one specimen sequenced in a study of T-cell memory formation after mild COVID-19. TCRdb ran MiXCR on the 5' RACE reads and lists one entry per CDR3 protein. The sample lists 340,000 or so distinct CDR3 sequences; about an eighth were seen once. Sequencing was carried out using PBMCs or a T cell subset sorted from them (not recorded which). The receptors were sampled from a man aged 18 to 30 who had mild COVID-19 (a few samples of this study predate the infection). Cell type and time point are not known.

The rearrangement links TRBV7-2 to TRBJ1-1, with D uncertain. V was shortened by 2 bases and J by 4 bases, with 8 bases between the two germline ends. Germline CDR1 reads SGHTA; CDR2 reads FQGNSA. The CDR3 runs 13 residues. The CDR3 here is CASSLKYTTEAFF. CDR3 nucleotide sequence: TGTGCCAGCAGCTTAAAGTATACCACTGAAGCTTTCTTT.

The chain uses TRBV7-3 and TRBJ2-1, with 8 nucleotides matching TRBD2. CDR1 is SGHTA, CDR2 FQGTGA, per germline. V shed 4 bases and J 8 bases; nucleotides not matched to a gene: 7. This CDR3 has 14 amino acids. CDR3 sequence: CASSSRGGRDEQFF. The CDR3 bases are TGTGCCAGCAGCTCACGGGGGGGTAGGGATGAGCAGTTCTTC.

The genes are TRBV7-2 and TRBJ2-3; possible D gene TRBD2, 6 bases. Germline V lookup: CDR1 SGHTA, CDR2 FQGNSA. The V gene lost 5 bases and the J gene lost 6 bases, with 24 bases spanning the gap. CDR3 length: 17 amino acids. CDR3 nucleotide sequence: TGTGCCAGCAGCCCGGATGGTCCGGGGGTAGTAAGTGATACGCAGTATTTT. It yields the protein CASSPDGPGVVSDTQYF.

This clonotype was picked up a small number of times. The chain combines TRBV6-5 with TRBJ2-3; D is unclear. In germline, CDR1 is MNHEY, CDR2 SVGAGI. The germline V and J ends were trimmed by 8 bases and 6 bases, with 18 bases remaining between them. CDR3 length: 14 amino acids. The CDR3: CASRPIALPDTQYF. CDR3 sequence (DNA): TGTGCCAGCCGGCCCATAGCCCTTCCCGATACGCAGTATTTT.

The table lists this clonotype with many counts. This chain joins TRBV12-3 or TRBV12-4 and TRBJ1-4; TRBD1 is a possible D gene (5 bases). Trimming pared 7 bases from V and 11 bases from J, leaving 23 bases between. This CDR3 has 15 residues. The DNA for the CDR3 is TGTGCCAGCAATGATTCCCGGGACCCATCACAGAAACTGTTTTTT. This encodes CASNDSRDPSQKLFF.

DNA of the CDR3: TGTGCCAGCGGGGCTGATAGGGAGACCCAGTACTTC. As protein: CASGADRETQYF. The V gene is TRBV12-3 or TRBV12-4, the J gene TRBJ2-5; D is possibly TRBD1 (5 bases). V lost 8 bases to trimming and J lost 5 bases, with 12 bases between them. This CDR3 spans 12 amino acids.

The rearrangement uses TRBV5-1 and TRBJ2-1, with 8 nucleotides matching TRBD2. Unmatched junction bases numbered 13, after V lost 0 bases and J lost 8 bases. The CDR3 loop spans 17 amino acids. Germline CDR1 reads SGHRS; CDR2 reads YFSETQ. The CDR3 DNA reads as TGCGCCAGCAGCTTGGGGCTAGCGGGCGGGGCCTTGGATGAGCAGTTCTTC. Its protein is CASSLGLAGGALDEQFF.

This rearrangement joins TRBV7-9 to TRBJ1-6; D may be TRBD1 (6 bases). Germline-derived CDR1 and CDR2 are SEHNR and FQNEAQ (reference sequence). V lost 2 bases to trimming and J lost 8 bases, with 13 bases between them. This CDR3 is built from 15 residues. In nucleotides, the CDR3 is TGTGCCAGCAGCTTACATCGCAGGGGCGATTCACCCCTCCACTTT. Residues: CASSLHRRGDSPLHF.